This T cell receptor beta chain was recorded in a study of TIL therapy for anti-PD-1-resistant metastatic lung cancer (dated by TCRdb to the early 2020s). About the investigation overall: Among the enrolled patients, the median age was roughly 54 years (range roughly 38-80), and the median tumor PD-L1 proportion score was more than 4.5%. The cohort was composed predominantly of lung adenocarcinoma, with several EGFR-mutant and two ALK-rearranged tumors included, and half of patients were identified as current or former smokers. Across the cohort, whole-exome sequencing showed a median non-synonymous tumor mutation burden of 1.5 mutations per megabase. Clonotypes were tracked across tumor, expanded TIL product and serial blood samples by T cell receptor beta sequencing of tumor and peripheral blood. The study at large found these results: Generalizability was limited because the cohort was highly selected, with more treatment-naive, never-smoker and oncogene-addicted patients included than is typical. Clonal turnover during TIL culture was high, and many clones enriched in the product were not detected in the baseline tumor, suggesting clonal contraction rather than faithful expansion. The study protocol defined all tumor marker inferences as exploratory. Higher clonality and lower diversity were observed in expanded TIL cultures than in baseline intratumoral T cells (median clonality roughly 6% vs 31%, p < 0.0001).

CDR1 SQVTM and CDR2 ANQGSEA were looked up in the germline V gene. The CDR3 measures 15 amino acids from cysteine to phenylalanine. Only the CDR3 DNA is retained, 45 bases long and in frame from the first base. After removal of 6 bases from V and 8 bases from J, the junction retains 12 bases not matched to a gene. Note on this clone: Its antigen is not yet known. Per-nucleotide qualities are absent, and no much larger clonotype sits a single base away.

The intended sense of this specimen's time point label: pre-treatment sample, taken before nivolumab and TIL therapy. Excised metastases, mostly pleural nodules or supraclavicular lymph nodes, were used as baseline tumor samples and were taken from the same resection from which TIL were grown. Tumors were collected before any PD-1/PD-L1 blockade, after which patients were given nivolumab, and patients who progressed were given lymphodepletion, an infusion of expanded TIL and IL-2. Between October 2017 and 2020, a dual-center phase I trial enrolled adults who had stage 4 NSCLC. Samples came from a single-arm, open-label phase I trial of tumor-infiltrating lymphocyte therapy with nivolumab in advanced non-small cell lung cancer. Portions of each resected tumor were snap-frozen in liquid nitrogen and were stored at -80 degrees C. Tumor regions of interest were selected on H&E sections using laser-capture macrodissection, ground into around 16 mg aliquots, and extracted using Qiagen Allprep kits.

The immunoSEQ v3 hsTCRB kit was used to amplify TCR beta CDR3 regions from genomic DNA through bias-controlled multiplex PCR. An Illumina NextSeq 500 was used to sequence the TCR libraries, reaching approximately 2 million read pairs at survey level or about 5-6.5 million at deep level. As for how the authors treated the data: V, D and J genes were assigned, non-productive sequences were removed, and clonality was reported by immunoSEQ Analyzer software. Repertoires were compared using productive Simpson clonality and Morisita overlap index of productive TRB rearrangements between infused TIL and blood. This immuneACCESS table, as held by TCRdb, lists in-frame sequences with V and J called but not all clones. Of the missing ones, under half trace to an unresolved V gene in checked studies; the others have no known cause. The V and J calls and clone size come from that table; D and trimming were worked out from the DNA. The sample data list about 100,000 clones, and just over 65% of these were observed just once. 10% to 11% of the sample belongs to the ten largest clones.

This chain joins TRBV29-1 to TRBJ2-1; 11 bases in the junction line up with TRBD2. This sample comprised tumor tissue, obtained at baseline. The clonotype originates from a person aged 25-80 years with non-small cell lung cancer. Here is the DNA: TGCAGCGTGGAACTAGCGGGGGCCCCCTGGGATGAGCAGTTCTTC. Its protein product is CSVELAGAPWDEQFF.